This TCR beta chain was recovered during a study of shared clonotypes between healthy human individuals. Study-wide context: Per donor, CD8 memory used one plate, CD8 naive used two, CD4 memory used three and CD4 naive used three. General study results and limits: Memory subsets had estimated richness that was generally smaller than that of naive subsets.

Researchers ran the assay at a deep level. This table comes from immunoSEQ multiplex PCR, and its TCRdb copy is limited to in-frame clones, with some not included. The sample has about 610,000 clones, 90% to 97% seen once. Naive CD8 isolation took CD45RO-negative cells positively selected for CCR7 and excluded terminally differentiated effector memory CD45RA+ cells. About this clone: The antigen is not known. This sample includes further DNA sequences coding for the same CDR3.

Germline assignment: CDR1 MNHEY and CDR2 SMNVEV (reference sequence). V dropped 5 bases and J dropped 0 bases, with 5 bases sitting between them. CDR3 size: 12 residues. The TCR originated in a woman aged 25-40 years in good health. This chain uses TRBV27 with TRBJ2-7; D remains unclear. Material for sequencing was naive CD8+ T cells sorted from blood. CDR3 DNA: TGTGCCAGCAGTCCCCTCTCCTACGAGCAGTACTTC. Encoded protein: CASSPLSYEQYF.